The clone carrying this T cell receptor beta chain was seen only a few times. This sample stems from a study of blood T cell repertoires in COVID-19. Overall study context: Samples representing acute and convalescent COVID-19 were sourced from the United States, Italy and Spain. PBMCs, B-cell-depleted T cells, or T cells provided the cDNA or gDNA that made up the material.

Some clones are missing from TCRdb's copy, which holds only in-frame ones; the method was immunoSEQ multiplex PCR. Here the sample spans about 360,000 clones, less than 90% being singletons. The CDR3 is made up of 14 amino acids. V was clipped by 5 bases and J by 6 bases; unmatched bases: 4. CDR1 is SGHTA, CDR2 FQGNSA, per germline. Followed over time, Seattle patients had been enrolled while infection was active. The sequenced sample consisted of peripheral blood. The chain employs TRBV7-2 and TRBJ2-4; TRBD2 matches 10 bases. The TCR comes from a woman aged 60 to 75 with COVID-19, enrolled during active disease. This CDR3 is CASSVSGGTNIQYF. The CDR3 region has the DNA TGTGCCAGCAGCGTTAGCGGGGGGACAAACATTCAGTACTTC.